The 21 T cell receptor beta chains below come from one sample, sequenced in a study of cytomegalovirus exposure and HLA in healthy donors. PCR involved 60 Vbeta and 13 Jbeta primers. Using immunoSEQ multiplex PCR, the repertoire was profiled, and TCRdb retains in-frame clones only, with some absent. The table has about 110,000 clones, over 75% seen once. The source material was PBMCs. The receptors derive from a man aged 25-45 years in good health and CMV-seropositive.

The chain recombines TRBV5-4 with TRBJ2-3; 9 bases are shared with TRBD1. The CDR3 spans 15 residues. Germline-derived CDR1 and CDR2 are SGHNT and YYREEE (reference sequence). Trimming took 0 bases from V and 6 from J; bases not matched to a gene: 5. CDR3 sequence reads: CASSLAGTGSDTQYF. The CDR3 DNA reads TGTGCCAGCAGCTTGGCCGGGACAGGGAGTGATACGCAGTATTTT.

The gene calls are TRBV11-2 and TRBJ2-7; 13 positions match TRBD2. Trimming took 4 bases from V and 0 from J; bases not matched to a gene: 3. This CDR3 spans 16 amino acids. Germline V gene sequence: CDR1 SGHAT, CDR2 FQNNGV. CDR3 sequence: CASSSRTSGGSYEQYF. The DNA of the CDR3 is TGTGCCAGCAGCTCCCGGACTAGCGGGGGCTCCTACGAGCAGTACTTC.

This chain joins TRBV5-4 and TRBJ2-2; 10 bases match TRBD2. The V gene end was trimmed by 4 bases and the J gene end by 4 bases; junction bases not matched to a gene: 7. The CDR3 contains 16 residues. Per germline, CDR1 SGHNT and CDR2 YYREEE (reference sequence). The CDR3 sequence: CASSPGAGGVTGELFF. The CDR3 nucleotides are TGTGCCAGCAGCCCGGGAGCGGGGGGGGTCACCGGGGAGCTGTTTTTT.

This clone was observed a handful of times. The chain uses TRBV7-6 and TRBJ1-5; a weak D match, TRBD1 (6 bases). The germline V and J ends were trimmed by 2 bases and 1 base, with 12 bases remaining between them. The V gene's germline CDR1 is SGHVS and CDR2 FNYEAQ. The CDR3 runs 16 residues. In DNA form, the CDR3 reads TGTGCCAGCAGCTTATCCTCAGGGGTGAGCAATCAGCCCCAGCATTTT. It yields the protein CASSLSSGVSNQPQHF. The full variable domain, in which reference TRBV7-6 and TRBJ1-5 provide the parts outside the CDR3, is GAGVSQSPRYKVTKRGQDVALRCDPISGHVSLYWYRQALGQGPEFLTYFNYEAQQDKSGLPNDRFSAERPEGSISTLTIQRTEQRDSAMYRCASSLSSGVSNQPQHFGDGTRLSIL.

This chain connects TRBV6-1 to TRBJ1-6, with D unresolved. Germline V gives CDR1 MNHNS, CDR2 SASEGT. Trimming pared 3 bases from V and 7 bases from J, leaving 10 bases between. The CDR3 is made up of 14 amino acids. CDR3 loop: CASSDYRTNSPLHF. The CDR3 DNA is TGTGCCAGCAGTGATTACAGAACCAATTCACCCCTCCACTTT.

The chain uses TRBV7-9 and TRBJ2-5; D is unclear. The better agreement between TRBJ2-7 and the DNA end casts doubt on the J call. The length of the CDR3 is 14 residues. Per the germline V gene, CDR1 is SEHNR and CDR2 is FQNEAQ (reference sequence). This chain's CDR3 is CASSLRVASYEQYF. The CDR3 nucleotides read TGTGCCAGCAGCTTACGCGTAGCTTCCTACGAGCAGTACTTC.

The rearrangement links TRBV7-6 to TRBJ1-6, with 9 bases matching TRBD1. The germline V gene has CDR1 SGHVS and CDR2 FNYEAQ. With V trimmed by 0 bases and J by 10 bases, 4 bases remained unmatched. The CDR3 is made up of 15 amino acids. CDR3 region: CASSLAGQGQSPLHF. Written as DNA, the CDR3 is TGTGCCAGCAGCTTAGCGGGACAGGGCCAATCACCCCTCCACTTT.

The chain uses TRBV27 and TRBJ2-7, with 11 bases identical to TRBD2. The germline V gene encodes CDR1 MNHEY and CDR2 SMNVEV (reference sequence). The CDR3 totals 15 residues. V gave up 5 bases and J gave up 3 bases; unmatched junction bases: 6. This chain's CDR3 is CASSDRLAGSYEQYF. The DNA for the CDR3 is TGTGCCAGCAGTGACCGACTAGCGGGGAGCTACGAGCAGTACTTC.

This clone has only a few counts. The chain has TRBV5-1 and TRBJ2-5; a weak D match, TRBD2 (5 bases). CDR1 is SGHRS and CDR2 is YFSETQ in the germline V gene. The CDR3 extends over 14 amino acids. Trimming pared 4 bases from V and 1 base from J, leaving 11 bases between. This CDR3 reads CASSRDGPQETQYF. CDR3 sequence (DNA): TGCGCCAGCAGCCGGGATGGCCCCCAAGAGACCCAGTACTTC.

V is TRBV10-3 and J is TRBJ2-5; a weak D match, TRBD1 (6 bases). This CDR3 contains 16 residues. V was pared by 3 bases and J by 4 bases, with 18 bases between. From germline, CDR1 is ENHRY and CDR2 SYGVKD. CDR3 in amino acids: CAISDALGRGLETQYF. In DNA, the CDR3 is TGTGCCATCAGTGATGCGCTTGGCAGGGGATTAGAGACCCAGTACTTC.

The chain recombines TRBV15 with TRBJ2-3; TRBD2 matches 11 bases. V gave up 0 bases and J gave up 5 bases; unmatched junction bases: 1. CDR1 and CDR2 from the germline V gene are LNHNV and YYDKDF (reference sequence). The CDR3 length is 15 residues. CDR3 in amino acids: CATSRDGLAGDTQYF. The CDR3 region has the DNA TGTGCCACCAGCAGAGACGGACTAGCGGGAGATACGCAGTATTTT.

This clone was observed a single time. The rearrangement joins TRBV27 to TRBJ2-5, with D unresolved. This CDR3 has 13 amino acids. Germline CDR1 and CDR2: MNHEY and SMNVEV (reference sequence). V lost 3 bases and J lost 1, with 6 bases in between. CDR3 bases: TGTGCCAGCAGTTTTTACAGCCAAGAGACCCAGTACTTC. It translates to CASSFYSQETQYF.

V is TRBV6-1 and J is TRBJ1-5, with D perhaps matching TRBD1 (6 bases). Germline V gene lookup returns CDR1 MNHNS and CDR2 SASEGT. This CDR3 is built from 16 residues. The V end was cut by 4 bases, the J end by 1 base, with 14 bases between. The CDR3 loop is CASSGDRTGSNQPQHF. The CDR3, as DNA: TGTGCCAGCAGTGGCGACAGGACGGGCAGCAATCAGCCCCAGCATTTT.

The chain carries TRBV5-1 and TRBJ2-1; weak D call: TRBD2 (6 bases). Germline CDR1 SGHRS, CDR2 YFSETQ. The V end lost 4 bases, the J end lost 0 bases, and 14 bases lay between the germline ends. The CDR3 runs to 16 residues. The CDR3 loop reads CASSPSGWSSYNEQFF. CDR3 DNA: TGCGCCAGCAGCCCAAGCGGGTGGAGCTCCTACAATGAGCAGTTCTTC.

This clone was seen a single time. The CDR3 protein is CASSRQGQTNQPQHF. The CDR3 coding sequence is TGTGCCAGCAGCCGGCAAGGACAGACCAATCAGCCCCAGCATTTT. The V and J genes are TRBV7-2 and TRBJ1-5, with a tentative D call TRBD1 (6 bases). Germline-derived CDR1 and CDR2 are SGHTA and FQGNSA. Trimming pared 5 bases from V and 3 bases from J, leaving 14 bases between. This CDR3 has 15 residues. The variable domain in full, with the rest retrieved from reference TRBV7-2 and TRBJ1-5, is GAGVSQSPSNKVTEKGKDVELRCDPISGHTALYWYRQSLGQGLEFLIYFQGNSAPDKSGLPSDRFSAERTGGSVSTLTIQRTQQEDSAVYLCASSRQGQTNQPQHFGDGTRLSIL.

The chain combines TRBV9 with TRBJ2-5, with TRBD2 matching 11 bases. J gave up 6 bases and V 0 bases, and 7 bases lay outside the gene matches. Germline CDR1 reads SGDLS; CDR2 reads YYNGEE. The CDR3 covers 16 residues. As DNA, the CDR3 is TGTGCCAGCAGCGTAGTCGCTAGCGGGGGGAACAAGACCCAGTACTTC. Its translation: CASSVVASGGNKTQYF. The complete variable domain, with remaining parts taken from reference TRBV9 and TRBJ2-5, reads DSGVTQTPKHLITATGQRVTLRCSPRSGDLSVYWYQQSLDQGLQFLIQYYNGEERAKGNILERFSAQQFPDLHSELNLSSLELGDSALYFCASSVVASGGNKTQYFGPGTRLLVL.

This clone was picked up a small number of times. CDR3 protein: CASSEAGTGLPYGYTF. The CDR3 nucleotides are TGTGCCAGCAGTGAAGCGGGGACAGGCCTGCCTTATGGCTACACCTTC. This chain joins TRBV6-1 and TRBJ1-2, with TRBD1 identical over 8 bases. This CDR3 contains 16 residues. The V gene end was trimmed by 0 bases and the J gene end by 5 bases; junction bases not matched to a gene: 8. Germline lookup yields CDR1 MNHNS and CDR2 SASEGT.

About this clone itself: The same CDR3 is also encoded by other DNA sequences in this sample. This sequence joins TRBV30 and TRBJ1-5, with TRBD1 matching over 8 bases. Germline CDR1 is GTSNPN and CDR2 is SVGIG (reference sequence). This CDR3 comprises 13 residues. V shed 5 bases and J 2 bases; nucleotides not matched to a gene: 2. The CDR3 protein is CAWAGQGNQPQHF. DNA of the CDR3: TGTGCCTGGGCGGGACAGGGCAATCAGCCCCAGCATTTT.

This rearrangement joins TRBV19 to TRBJ1-1; D not resolved. CDR1 and CDR2 (germline): LNHDA, SQIVND (reference sequence). This CDR3 contains 17 residues. The V end was cut by 3 bases, the J end by 1 base, with 18 bases between. The chain's CDR3 is CASSIGMLAGRNTEAFF. The CDR3, as DNA: TGTGCCAGTAGTATCGGGATGTTGGCTGGGAGGAACACTGAAGCTTTCTTT.

The chain employs TRBV28 and TRBJ2-3; possible D gene TRBD2, 5 bases. Trimming stripped 3 bases from V and 2 bases from J, with 15 bases between. CDR1 is MDHEN, CDR2 SYDVKM, per germline. The CDR3 is 16 amino acids. CDR3 residues: CASSLNPLEPTDTQYF. In DNA form, the CDR3 reads TGTGCCAGCAGTTTGAACCCACTAGAACCCACAGATACGCAGTATTTT. Supplemented by reference TRBV28 and TRBJ2-3, the full variable domain reads DVKVTQSSRYLVKRTGEKVFLECVQDMDHENMFWYRQDPGLGLRLIYFSYDVKMKEKGDIPEGYSVSREKKERFSLILESASTNQTSMYLCASSLNPLEPTDTQYFGPGTRLTVL.

The J gene is TRBJ1-1, the V gene TRBV19; 9 bases match TRBD1. The germline CDR1 and CDR2 sequences are LNHDA and SQIVND (reference sequence). The CDR3 length is 16 residues. V shed 6 bases and J 2 bases; nucleotides not matched to a gene: 10. The CDR3 nucleotides are TGTGCCAGTAGGAACAGGGGGCGAGACTCAAACACTGAAGCTTTCTTT. Encoded protein: CASRNRGRDSNTEAFF. Full variable domain (missing parts from reference TRBV19 and TRBJ1-1): DGGITQSPKYLFRKEGQNVTLSCEQNLNHDAMYWYRQDPGQGLRLIYYSQIVNDFQKGDIAEGYSVSREKKESFPLTVTSAQKNPTAFYLCASRNRGRDSNTEAFFGQGTRLTVV.